The rows below give T cell receptor beta chains drawn from one sample of a study of spatial heterogeneity in lung cancer. TCRdb independently ran MiXCR on the 5' RACE reads; one entry per CDR3 protein. The sample has around 8,000 distinct CDR3 sequences; roughly 8.6% are singletons. The sequences come from PBMCs, collected at surgery. The receptors derive from a male donor with early-stage non-small cell lung cancer. Each CDR3 is given with its conserved first and last residue. The order of the fields is J gene, clone size, D gene, V gene, CDR3 protein, CDR3 DNA. A D gene is named only where the DNA matches it firmly. Clone size appears in some rows only: once, few, many, or a class for an expanded clone.

J: TRBJ2-1
size: many
D: TRBD2
V: TRBV27
CDR3: CASSLTFAGDSYNEQFF
DNA: TGTGCCAGCAGTTTGACCTTCGCGGGGGACTCCTACAATGAGCAGTTCTTC

J: TRBJ2-3
size: medium-sized
D: NA
V: TRBV5-4
CDR3: CASSPLGADTQYF
DNA: TGTGCCAGCAGCCCCCTCGGCGCAGATACGCAGTATTTT

J: TRBJ1-1
size: many
D: NA
V: TRBV3-1
CDR3: CASSQEGMAFF
DNA: TGTGCCAGCAGCCAAGAGGGAATGGCTTTCTTT

J: TRBJ2-1
size: many
D: NA
V: TRBV4-2
CDR3: CASSQDWGSHNEQFF
DNA: TGTGCCAGCAGCCAAGATTGGGGCAGCCACAATGAGCAGTTCTTC

J: TRBJ2-5
size: many
D: NA
V: TRBV12-3/TRBV12-4
CDR3: CASSPGLWQETQYF
DNA: TGTGCCAGCAGTCCTGGACTGTGGCAAGAGACCCAGTACTTC

J: TRBJ2-1
size: few
D: TRBD2
V: TRBV7-9
CDR3: CASTYTGLAGGNEQFF
DNA: TGTGCCAGCACCTACACCGGGCTAGCGGGGGGTAATGAGCAGTTCTTC

J: TRBJ2-7
size: NA
D: NA
V: TRBV27
CDR3: CASSISTALTYEQYF
DNA: TGTGCCAGCAGTATCTCGACAGCGCTGACCTACGAGCAGTACTTC

J: TRBJ1-1
size: NA
D: NA
V: TRBV6-1
CDR3: CASSDSSGVTGFNTEAFF
DNA: TGTGCCAGCAGTGACAGTTCGGGGGTTACAGGGTTCAACACTGAAGCTTTCTTT

J: TRBJ2-1
size: many
D: NA
V: TRBV10-3
CDR3: CAISAGSGNEQFF
DNA: TGTGCCATCAGTGCCGGGAGTGGCAATGAGCAGTTCTTC

J: TRBJ2-3
size: many
D: TRBD1
V: TRBV6-1
CDR3: CASSRDRGNTDTQYF
DNA: TGTGCCAGCAGTAGGGACAGGGGGAACACAGATACGCAGTATTTT

J: TRBJ2-1
size: many
D: TRBD2
V: TRBV6-2/TRBV6-3
CDR3: CASSGVAGINEQFF
DNA: TGTGCCAGCAGTGGAGTAGCGGGAATCAATGAGCAGTTCTTC

J: TRBJ2-1
size: few
D: NA
V: TRBV20-1
CDR3: CSARVRATGNNEQFF
DNA: TGCAGTGCTAGAGTTCGCGCGACTGGTAACAATGAGCAGTTCTTC

J: TRBJ2-3
size: medium-sized
D: TRBD2
V: TRBV7-3
CDR3: CASSSTSGGTDTQYF
DNA: TGTGCCAGCAGCTCAACTAGCGGGGGAACAGATACGCAGTATTTT

J: TRBJ2-3
size: many
D: NA
V: TRBV12-5
CDR3: CASGLVVTDTQYF
DNA: TGTGCTAGTGGTTTGGTAGTCACAGATACGCAGTATTTT

J: TRBJ2-1
size: many
D: NA
V: TRBV7-2
CDR3: CASSLARDRYNEQFF
DNA: TGTGCCAGCAGCTTAGCCCGGGACCGCTACAATGAGCAGTTCTTC

J: TRBJ2-1
size: NA
D: NA
V: TRBV6-2/TRBV6-3
CDR3: CASRTVGVGYEQFF
DNA: TGTGCCAGCAGAACCGTGGGAGTAGGGTATGAGCAGTTCTTC

J: TRBJ2-7
size: many
D: NA
V: TRBV15
CDR3: CATSRDRRISRGYEQYF
DNA: TGTGCCACCAGCAGAGATCGGCGAATTTCACGCGGCTACGAGCAGTACTTC

J: TRBJ2-7
size: many
D: TRBD1
V: TRBV20-1
CDR3: CSAGQGNNYEQYF
DNA: TGCAGTGCCGGACAGGGAAACAACTACGAGCAGTACTTC

J: TRBJ2-4
size: medium-sized
D: NA
V: TRBV19
CDR3: CASSSGTDSQYF
DNA: TGTGCCAGTAGTTCAGGGACTGACTCTCAGTACTTC

J: TRBJ2-1
size: medium-sized
D: TRBD2
V: TRBV4-3
CDR3: CASSQGSGADNEQFF
DNA: TGCGCCAGCAGCCAAGGTAGCGGGGCCGACAATGAGCAGTTCTTC

J: TRBJ1-1
size: many
D: NA
V: TRBV27
CDR3: CASSFGPSTEAFF
DNA: TGTGCCAGCAGTTTCGGGCCCAGCACTGAAGCTTTCTTT

J: TRBJ2-5
size: many
D: NA
V: TRBV27
CDR3: CASRPTNQETQYF
DNA: TGTGCCAGCAGGCCGACTAACCAAGAGACCCAGTACTTC

J: TRBJ2-7
size: many
D: NA
V: TRBV18
CDR3: CASSPPGLGEQYF
DNA: TGTGCCAGCTCACCACCAGGGCTCGGCGAGCAGTACTTC

J: TRBJ2-5
size: many
D: NA
V: TRBV7-2
CDR3: CASTRGPETQYF
DNA: TGTGCCAGCACCCGGGGCCCAGAGACCCAGTACTTC

J: TRBJ1-1
size: NA
D: NA
V: TRBV30
CDR3: CAWSEGETEAFF
DNA: TGTGCCTGGAGTGAAGGGGAAACTGAAGCTTTCTTT

J: TRBJ1-1
size: many
D: NA
V: TRBV12-3/TRBV12-4
CDR3: CASSLGLTEAFF
DNA: TGTGCCAGCTCGTTGGGGCTTACTGAAGCTTTCTTT

J: TRBJ2-2
size: few
D: TRBD1
V: TRBV7-9
CDR3: CASSLFQGANTGELFF
DNA: TGTGCCAGCAGCTTATTCCAGGGGGCTAACACCGGGGAGCTGTTTTTT

J: TRBJ2-7
size: many
D: TRBD2
V: TRBV10-2
CDR3: CASSPGTSGSSYEQYF
DNA: TGCGCCAGCAGTCCCGGGACTAGCGGGAGCTCCTACGAGCAGTACTTC

J: TRBJ1-2
size: once
D: TRBD1
V: TRBV12-3/TRBV12-4
CDR3: CASKIGQADYGYTF
DNA: TGTGCCAGCAAAATAGGACAGGCGGACTATGGCTACACCTTC

J: TRBJ1-2
size: few
D: TRBD1
V: TRBV11-3
CDR3: CASSLTGGRGYTF
DNA: TGTGCCAGCAGCTTGACAGGGGGCCGCGGCTACACCTTC

J: TRBJ2-5
size: many
D: NA
V: TRBV7-2
CDR3: CASSQGQSARTQYF
DNA: TGTGCCAGCAGCCAGGGACAATCTGCGCGGACCCAGTACTTC

J: TRBJ2-7
size: many
D: NA
V: TRBV3-1
CDR3: CASSRSIGTYEQYF
DNA: TGTGCCAGCAGTCGGTCCATTGGGACCTACGAGCAGTACTTC

J: TRBJ2-7
size: many
D: NA
V: TRBV5-1
CDR3: CASSLYGPTYEQYF
DNA: TGCGCCAGCAGCTTGTACGGTCCGACCTACGAGCAGTACTTC